The 6 T cell receptor beta chains reported below all come from one sample, sequenced in a study of blood T cell repertoires in COVID-19. Repertoires were generated with immunoSEQ multiplex PCR, while TCRdb's copy carries only in-frame clones and drops some. The sample has some 260,000 clones, 85% to 90% seen once. Sequencing was performed on PBMCs or T cells enriched from blood (not recorded which). The receptors shown here come from a man aged 40-55 years who had recovered from COVID-19.

The J gene is TRBJ2-2, the V gene TRBV9, with TRBD1 identical over 7 bases. V was pared by 3 bases and J by 3 bases, with 2 bases of the junction left unmatched. Germline-derived CDR1 and CDR2 are SGDLS and YYNGEE. The CDR3 is 14 residues long. CDR3 amino acids: CASSAGTDTGELFF. The CDR3 DNA sequence: TGTGCCAGCAGCGCGGGGACAGACACCGGGGAGCTGTTTTTT.

V gene TRBV11-3 combines with J gene TRBJ2-1, with TRBD1 matching 11 bases. V was pared by 4 bases and J by 5 bases, with 7 bases of the junction left unmatched. The CDR3 extends over 16 amino acids. Germline CDR1 SGHNT, CDR2 YENEEA. CDR3 in amino acids: CASSYSRTGGHNEQFF. In DNA, the CDR3 is TGTGCCAGCAGCTATTCGCGGACAGGGGGCCACAATGAGCAGTTCTTC.

The chain joins TRBV19 to TRBJ2-3, with TRBD2 identical over 7 bases. CDR1 is LNHDA, CDR2 SQIVND, per germline (reference sequence). V gave up 7 bases and J gave up 6 bases; unmatched junction bases: 10. The CDR3 sequence is 14 residues long. The CDR3 DNA sequence: TGTGCCAGTACCCATATGGGGAGGGCCGATACGCAGTATTTT. Residues: CASTHMGRADTQYF.

V and J are TRBV18 and TRBJ1-5; perhaps TRBD1 as D (5 bases). Germline V gene lookup returns CDR1 KGHSH and CDR2 LQKENI. This CDR3 contains 15 residues. V gave up 6 bases and J gave up 0 bases, with 12 bases separating them. The CDR3 loop reads CASSRAGNSNQPQHF. The CDR3 DNA reads TGTGCCAGCTCCCGTGCAGGGAATAGCAATCAGCCCCAGCATTTT.

The J gene is TRBJ1-2, the V gene TRBV11-2; D unresolved. This CDR3 spans 14 amino acids. V was clipped by 4 bases and J by 1 base, with 10 bases between them. The germline V gene encodes CDR1 SGHAT and CDR2 FQNNGV. The CDR3 loop is CASSYSMNNYGYTF. CDR3 DNA sequence: TGTGCCAGCAGCTATAGTATGAATAACTATGGCTACACCTTC.

The chain recombines TRBV4-3 with TRBJ1-1; D is unclear. CDR1 LGHNA and CDR2 YSLEER come from the germline V gene. V was clipped by 3 bases and J by 4 bases, with 9 bases between them. This CDR3 contains 13 residues. The CDR3 coding sequence is TGCGCCAGCAGCCACCCCGAGGGCACTGAAGCTTTCTTT. Translated, it gives CASSHPEGTEAFF.